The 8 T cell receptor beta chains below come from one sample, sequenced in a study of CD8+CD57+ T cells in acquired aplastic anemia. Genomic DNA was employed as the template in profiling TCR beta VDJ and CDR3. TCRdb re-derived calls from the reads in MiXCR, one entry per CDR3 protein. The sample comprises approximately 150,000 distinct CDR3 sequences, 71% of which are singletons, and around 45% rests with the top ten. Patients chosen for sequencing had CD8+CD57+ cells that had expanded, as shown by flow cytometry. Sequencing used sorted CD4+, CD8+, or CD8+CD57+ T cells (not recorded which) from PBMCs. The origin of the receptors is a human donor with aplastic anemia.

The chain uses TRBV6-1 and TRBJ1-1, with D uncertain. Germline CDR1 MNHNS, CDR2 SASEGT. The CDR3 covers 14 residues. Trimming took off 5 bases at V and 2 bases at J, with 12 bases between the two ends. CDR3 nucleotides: TGTGCCAGCAGTAATGTACAGAGAAACACTGAAGCTTTCTTT. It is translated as CASSNVQRNTEAFF.

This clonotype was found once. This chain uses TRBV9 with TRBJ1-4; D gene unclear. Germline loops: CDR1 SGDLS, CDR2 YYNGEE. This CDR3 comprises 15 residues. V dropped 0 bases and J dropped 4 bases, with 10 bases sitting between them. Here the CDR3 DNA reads TGTGCCAGCAGCGTAGAGGTCGTTAGTAATGAAAAACTGTTTTTT. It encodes CASSVEVVSNEKLFF.

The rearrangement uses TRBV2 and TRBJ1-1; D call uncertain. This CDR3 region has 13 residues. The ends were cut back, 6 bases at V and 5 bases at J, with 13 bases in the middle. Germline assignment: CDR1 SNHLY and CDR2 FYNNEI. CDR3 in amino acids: CASSLGSRTEAFF. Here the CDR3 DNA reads TGTGCCAGCAGCTTAGGATCCAGGACTGAAGCTTTCTTT.

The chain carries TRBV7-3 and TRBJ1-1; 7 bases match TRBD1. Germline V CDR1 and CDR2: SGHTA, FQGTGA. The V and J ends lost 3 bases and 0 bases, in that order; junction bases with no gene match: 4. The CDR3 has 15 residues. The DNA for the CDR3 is TGTGCCAGCAGCTTGCTAGGGACAGTGAACACTGAAGCTTTCTTT. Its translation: CASSLLGTVNTEAFF.

The CDR3 nucleotides read TGTGCCAGCAGCTTAGGGACCGGGAGGGAGACCCAGTACTTC. The encoded protein is CASSLGTGRETQYF. The rearrangement joins TRBV7-9 to TRBJ2-5, with 7 bases lining up with TRBD2. The length of the CDR3 is 14 residues. Unmatched junction bases numbered 4, after V lost 1 base and J lost 5 bases. The V gene's germline CDR1 is SEHNR and CDR2 FQNEAQ (reference sequence). Drawing the rest from reference TRBV7-9 and TRBJ2-5, the complete variable domain is DTGVSQNPRHKITKRGQNVTFRCDPISEHNRLYWYRQTLGQGPEFLTYFQNEAQLEKSRLLSDRFSAERPKGSFSTLEIQRTEQGDSAMYLCASSLGTGRETQYFGPGTRLLVL.

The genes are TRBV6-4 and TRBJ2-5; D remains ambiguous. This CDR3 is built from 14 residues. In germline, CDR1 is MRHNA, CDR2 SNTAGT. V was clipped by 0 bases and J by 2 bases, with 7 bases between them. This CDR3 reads CASSDSGCQETQYF. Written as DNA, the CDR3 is TGTGCCAGCAGTGACTCGGGCTGTCAAGAGACCCAGTACTTC.

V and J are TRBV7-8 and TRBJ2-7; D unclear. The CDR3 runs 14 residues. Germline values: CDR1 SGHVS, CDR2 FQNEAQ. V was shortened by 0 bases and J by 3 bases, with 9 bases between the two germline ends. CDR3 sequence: CASSLAGPHYEQYF. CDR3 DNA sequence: TGTGCCAGCAGCTTAGCAGGACCCCACTACGAGCAGTACTTC.

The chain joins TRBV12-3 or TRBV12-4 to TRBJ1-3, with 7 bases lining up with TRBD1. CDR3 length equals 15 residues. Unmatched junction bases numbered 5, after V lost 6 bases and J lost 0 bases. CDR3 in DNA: TGTGCCAGCAGAAATAGACAGGGCTCTGGAAACACCATATATTTT. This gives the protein CASRNRQGSGNTIYF.